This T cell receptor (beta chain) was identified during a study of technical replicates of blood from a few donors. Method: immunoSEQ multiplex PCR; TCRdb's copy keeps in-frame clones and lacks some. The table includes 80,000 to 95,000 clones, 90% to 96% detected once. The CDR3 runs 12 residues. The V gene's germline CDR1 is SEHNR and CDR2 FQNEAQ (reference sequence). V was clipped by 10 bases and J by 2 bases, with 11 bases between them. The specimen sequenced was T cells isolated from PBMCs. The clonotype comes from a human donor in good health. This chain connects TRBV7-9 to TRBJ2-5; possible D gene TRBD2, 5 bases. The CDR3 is CAINTGQETQYF. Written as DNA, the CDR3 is TGTGCCATCAACACGGGACAAGAGACCCAGTACTTC.